This T cell receptor beta chain was documented in a study of T cell responses to AZD1222 COVID-19 vaccine. For the study at large: The analysis combined second doses at about 4 or about 12 weeks.

Trimming removed 6 bases at V and 5 bases at J, with 4 bases between. Germline V gene data show CDR1 as MGHDK and CDR2 as SYGVNS. The CDR3 totals 10 residues. The method was immunoSEQ multiplex PCR; TCRdb's version includes in-frame clones alone and lacks a portion of them. The profile shows about 170,000 clones, approximately 94% of them singletons. Findings and limits, study-wide: Donor demographics were predominantly white British with a female majority; clonal diversity may be underestimated. Just a handful of people given AZD1222 tested seropositive at baseline. Repertoires were sampled only after the peak T cell response.

As regards this clone: Its specificity is unknown.

The specimen was peripheral blood, collected on day 0 of AZD1222 vaccination. The sequence was collected from an adult in good health. V gene TRBV25-1 combines with J gene TRBJ2-5; no clear D gene. CDR3 residues: CASRGETQYF. The CDR3 DNA is TGTGCCAGCAGGGGCGAGACCCAGTACTTC.